This TCR beta chain was identified during a study of human T cells and chemical hapten exposure. Regarding the study as a whole: Following DPC sensitization, TCRs present above 1 in 1000 frequency showed no change.

Time point noted: patch test 3, about 24 weeks after DPC sensitization. Treatment reported: therapeutic diphenylcyclopropenone sensitization with weekly scalp DPC. Blood draws came first, before each patch test. TCRdb analysed the RACE reads with MiXCR anew, one entry per CDR3 protein. The sample holds 99,000 or so distinct CDR3 sequences, about 34% seen once. About this clonotype: The antigen remains undetermined.

CDR1 is MDHEN, CDR2 SYDVKM, per germline. Trimming took 10 bases from V and 0 from J; bases not matched to a gene: 9. The CDR3 is made up of 14 amino acids. The sample here was whole blood, taken in connection with sensitization to the hapten diphenylcyclopropenone (DPC). The chain couples TRBV28 to TRBJ2-7; 7 nucleotides align to TRBD2. The TCR sequence derives from a man aged 35-49 years with alopecia areata. Some clones in this sample may be carry-over from other donors' samples. The CDR3 is CATKTGTISYEQYV. As DNA, the CDR3 is TGTGCCACCAAAACCGGGACTATCTCCTACGAGCAGTACGTC.